A single sample is the source of the 6 T cell receptor beta chains below, sequenced in a study of OX40 agonist ivuxolimab in advanced cancers. The library came from the immunoSEQ multiplex PCR assay. The table was pulled from immuneACCESS by TCRdb, which kept in-frame rearrangements only. Such tables lose some clones; where checked, under half of the loss comes from unresolved V genes, and the rest has no known cause. Within this sample are approximately 61,000 clones, with approximately 81% of them counted one time only. The ten largest make up 1.5% to 2% of the sample. The input for sequencing was CD4+ or CD8+ T cells sorted from blood, taken in a trial of the OX40 agonist ivuxolimab. Receptor source: an adult with an advanced solid tumor such as melanoma, head and neck, liver or kidney cancer.

The chain joins TRBV4-2 to TRBJ2-7, with 10 bases identical to TRBD2. The CDR3 sequence is 14 residues long. CDR1 and CDR2 from the germline V gene are LGHNA and YNFKEQ. V was clipped by 3 bases and J by 6 bases; unmatched bases: 5. The CDR3 nucleotides are TGTGCCAGCAGCCAGGTAGCGGGAGGTTCCGAGCAGTACTTC. Protein product: CASSQVAGGSEQYF.

The J gene is TRBJ1-1, the V gene TRBV4-2; TRBD1 is a possible D gene (5 bases). Looked up from germline, CDR1 is LGHNA and CDR2 is YNFKEQ. The CDR3 extends over 14 amino acids. V lost 4 bases to trimming and J lost 0 bases, with 9 bases between them. This CDR3 reads CASSPGRVNTEAFF. In DNA form, the CDR3 reads TGTGCCAGCAGCCCAGGGAGAGTGAACACTGAAGCTTTCTTT.

The chain joins TRBV18 to TRBJ1-1; D gene unclear. Trimming took 3 bases from V and 0 from J, leaving 11 bases between them. This CDR3 has 15 residues. Germline CDR1 reads KGHSH; CDR2 reads LQKENI. The CDR3 sequence: CASSPTAGMNTEAFF. In DNA form, the CDR3 reads TGTGCCAGCTCACCGACTGCGGGAATGAACACTGAAGCTTTCTTT.

This clone has a handful of counts. The chain recombines TRBV7-7 with TRBJ2-1; 12 bases are a match to TRBD2. CDR3 length equals 14 residues. Germline V CDR1 and CDR2: SSHAT, FNYEAQ (reference sequence). With 5 bases clipped from V and 10 bases from J, the junction kept 6 bases outside the gene matches. In DNA form, the CDR3 reads TGTGCCAGCAGCGCGACTAGCGGGAGAGGCGAGCAGTTCTTC. As protein: CASSATSGRGEQFF.

This chain links TRBV15 with TRBJ2-1; TRBD2 matches at 7 bases. V dropped 0 bases and J dropped 3; count of bases not matched to a gene: 5. CDR3 length: 16 residues. CDR1 is LNHNV and CDR2 is YYDKDF in the germline V gene (reference sequence). The CDR3 coding sequence is TGTGCCACCAGCAGAGACTTGGCTAGCGGCTACAATGAGCAGTTCTTC. This gives the protein CATSRDLASGYNEQFF.

This chain links TRBV29-1 with TRBJ2-7; 10 bases are shared with TRBD1. Germline CDR1 and CDR2: SQVTM and ANQGSEA. Trimming removed 7 bases from V and 2 bases from J; junction bases left unmatched: 2. CDR3 length: 12 amino acids. The CDR3 protein is CSGQGAAYEQYF. For the CDR3, the DNA is TGCAGCGGACAGGGGGCCGCCTACGAGCAGTACTTC.